The clone carrying this T cell receptor beta chain was seen just once. In the authors' methods: It was from reference gene primer amplification that nucleated cell counts were estimated. Repertoires were generated with immunoSEQ multiplex PCR, while TCRdb's copy carries only in-frame clones and drops some. V and J calls and clone size are those listed in that table; D and trimming were worked out from the DNA. The sample holds about 200,000 clones, 70% to 90% seen once. The data were obtained in a study of blood T cell repertoires in COVID-19. Across the whole study: Acute and convalescent COVID-19 specimens originated in the United States, Italy and Spain. PBMCs, B-cell-depleted T cells, or T cells provided the cDNA or gDNA that made up the material.

Germline assignment: CDR1 MNHNS and CDR2 SASEGT. CDR3 length: 17 residues. J gave up 3 bases and V 3 bases, and 13 bases lay outside the gene matches. The chain links TRBV6-1 to TRBJ1-1; 7 positions agree with TRBD1. This sequence was found in a man aged 40-49 years with active or convalescent COVID-19. What was sequenced was peripheral blood. Written as DNA, the CDR3 is TGTGCCAGCAGTGAGGGTGACAGGGTTTTCTTGTACACTGAAGCTTTCTTT. The encoded protein is CASSEGDRVFLYTEAFF.